This T cell receptor beta chain was identified in a study of T cell responses to AZD1222 COVID-19 vaccine. The data were produced by immunoSEQ multiplex PCR, yet TCRdb's version contains in-frame clones alone and is incomplete. The sample lists roughly 120,000 clones, roughly 90% occurring once. Points on this clone: Its antigen remains unidentified.

This CDR3 comprises 14 residues. Trimming cost V 0 bases and J 7 bases, with 14 bases left between them. CDR1 and CDR2 (germline): SGHRS, YFSETQ. Whole-study results and caveats: No repertoire was sampled before or during the peak T cell response, only after it. Dominant CD4 TCR responses targeted spike regions 160-218 and 743-854. White British people made up most donors, females outnumbered males, and clonal diversity was possibly underestimated.

The material sequenced was peripheral blood, taken on day 0 of AZD1222 vaccination. This chain uses TRBV5-1 with TRBJ2-7; the D is unclear. The source of this sequence is an adult in good health. The CDR3 coding sequence is TGCGCCAGCAGCTTGGACGGCCGACTTCTGGAGCAGTACTTC. Encoded protein: CASSLDGRLLEQYF. The whole variable domain, remainder taken from reference TRBV5-1 and TRBJ2-7, is KAGVTQTPRYLIKTRGQQVTLSCSPISGHRSVSWYQQTPGQGLQFLFEYFSETQRNKGNFPGRFSGRQFSNSRSEMNVSTLELGDSALYLCASSLDGRLLEQYFGPGTRLTVT.